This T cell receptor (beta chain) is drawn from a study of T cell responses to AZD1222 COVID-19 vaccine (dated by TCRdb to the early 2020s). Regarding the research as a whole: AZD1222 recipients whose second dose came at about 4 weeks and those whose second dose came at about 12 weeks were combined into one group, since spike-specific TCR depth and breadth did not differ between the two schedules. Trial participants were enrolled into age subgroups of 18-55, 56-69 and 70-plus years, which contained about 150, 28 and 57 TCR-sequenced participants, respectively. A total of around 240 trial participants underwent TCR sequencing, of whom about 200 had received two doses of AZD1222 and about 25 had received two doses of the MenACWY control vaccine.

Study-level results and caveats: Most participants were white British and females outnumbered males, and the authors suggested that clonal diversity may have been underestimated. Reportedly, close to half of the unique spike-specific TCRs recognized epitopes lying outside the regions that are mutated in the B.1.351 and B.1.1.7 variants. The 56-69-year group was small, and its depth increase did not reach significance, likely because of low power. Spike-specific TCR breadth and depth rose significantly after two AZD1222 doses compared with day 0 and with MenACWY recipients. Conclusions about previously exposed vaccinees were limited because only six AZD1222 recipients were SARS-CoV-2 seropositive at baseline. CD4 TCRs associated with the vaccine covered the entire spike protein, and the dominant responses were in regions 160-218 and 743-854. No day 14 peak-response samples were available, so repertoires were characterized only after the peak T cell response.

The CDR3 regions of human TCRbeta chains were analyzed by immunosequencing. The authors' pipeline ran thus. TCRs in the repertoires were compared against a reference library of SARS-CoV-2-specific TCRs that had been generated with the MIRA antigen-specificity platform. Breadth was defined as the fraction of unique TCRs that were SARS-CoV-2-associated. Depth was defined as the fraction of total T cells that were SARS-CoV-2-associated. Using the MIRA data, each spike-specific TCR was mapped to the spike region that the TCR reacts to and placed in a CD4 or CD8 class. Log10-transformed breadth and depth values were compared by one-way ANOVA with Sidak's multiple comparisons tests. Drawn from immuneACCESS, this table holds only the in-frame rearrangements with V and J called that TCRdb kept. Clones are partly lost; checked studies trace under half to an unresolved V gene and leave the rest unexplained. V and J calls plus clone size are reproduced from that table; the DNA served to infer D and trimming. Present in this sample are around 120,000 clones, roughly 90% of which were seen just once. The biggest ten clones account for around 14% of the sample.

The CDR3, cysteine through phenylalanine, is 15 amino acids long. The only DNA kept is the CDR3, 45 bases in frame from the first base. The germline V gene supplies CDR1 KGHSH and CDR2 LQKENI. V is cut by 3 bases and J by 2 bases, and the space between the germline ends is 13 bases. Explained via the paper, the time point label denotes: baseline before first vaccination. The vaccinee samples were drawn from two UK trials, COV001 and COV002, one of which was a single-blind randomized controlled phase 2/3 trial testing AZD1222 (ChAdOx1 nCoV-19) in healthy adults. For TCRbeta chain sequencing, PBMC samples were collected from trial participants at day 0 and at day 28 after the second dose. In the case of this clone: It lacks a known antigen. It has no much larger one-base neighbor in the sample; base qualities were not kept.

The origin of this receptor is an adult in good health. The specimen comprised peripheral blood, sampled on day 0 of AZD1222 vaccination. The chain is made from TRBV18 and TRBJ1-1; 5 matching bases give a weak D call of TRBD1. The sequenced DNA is TGTGCCAGCTCACCTTGGGCAGGGATTAACACTGAAGCTTTCTTT. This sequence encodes CASSPWAGINTEAFF.